Listed here are 25 T cell receptor beta chains from one sample, sequenced in a study of regulatory T cells in long-lasting Graves disease. Time point reported: persistent/refractory GD, antithyroid drugs over 5 years with positive TRAb. Preparation of the TCR library used RNA extracted from PBMCs. Building the TCR beta libraries relied on iRepertoire HTBI primers, and CDR3 regions underwent Arm-PCR. TCRdb re-called the multiplex PCR reads through MiXCR, storing one row per CDR3 protein. The sample yields around 460,000 distinct CDR3 sequences, under 25% seen once. The material sequenced was peripheral blood mononuclear cells (PBMCs), taken when the disease was refractory, from a patient treated with antithyroid drugs. The receptors were gathered from a female donor with Graves disease.

This clonotype was found a few times. The chain carries TRBV7-2 and TRBJ1-1, with a weak D call TRBD1 (5 bases). The CDR3 extends over 13 amino acids. V lost 6 bases, J lost 2 bases, and 10 bases lay in between. Germline V lookup: CDR1 SGHTA, CDR2 FQGNSA. The CDR3 spells CASRAGGNTEAFF. Written as DNA, the CDR3 is TGTGCCAGCAGGGCGGGGGGTAACACTGAAGCTTTCTTT.

In its sample, this clonotype was seen a few times. The chain links TRBV6-1 to TRBJ2-7, with 9 bases identical to TRBD1. This CDR3 has 16 amino acids. Germline loops: CDR1 MNHNS, CDR2 SASEGT. Trimming took 6 bases from V and 6 from J; bases not matched to a gene: 15. The CDR3 loop reads CASSPKVGQGIGEQYF. CDR3 coding DNA: TGTGCCAGCAGCCCCAAGGTGGGACAGGGTATTGGCGAGCAGTACTTC.

This chain connects TRBV30 to TRBJ2-7; D possibly uses TRBD1 or TRBD2 (6 bases each). This CDR3 spans 14 amino acids. Germline V CDR1 and CDR2: GTSNPN, SVGIG (reference sequence). V shed 0 bases and J shed 0 bases, with 9 bases lying between them. This CDR3 reads CAWSVRGLSYEQYF. The CDR3 nucleotides read TGTGCCTGGAGTGTACGGGGGCTCTCCTACGAGCAGTACTTC.

A single count supports this clonotype. V is TRBV20-1 and J is TRBJ2-3; 7 bases are a match to TRBD1. Trimming cost V 7 bases and J 6 bases; bases outside gene matches: 10. Looked up from germline, CDR1 is DFQATT and CDR2 is SNEGSKA (reference sequence). The CDR3 has 13 residues. CDR3 amino acids: CSGIRQGRDTQYF. The CDR3 DNA sequence: TGCAGTGGGATCAGACAGGGACGTGATACGCAGTATTTT.

Only a few counts were recorded for this clonotype. The chain links TRBV3-1 to TRBJ2-5, with D tentatively TRBD1 (5 bases). This CDR3 region has 16 residues. Trimming left V 0 bases short and J 2 bases short, with 13 bases between. Germline V CDR1 and CDR2: LGHDT, YNNKEL (reference sequence). The CDR3 nucleotides read TGTGCCAGCAGCCAAGATTTAGGGGCGAGACAAGAGACCCAGTACTTC. This codes for CASSQDLGARQETQYF.

J is TRBJ1-4 and V is TRBV5-1; 7 bases are shared with TRBD1. From germline, CDR1 is SGHRS and CDR2 YFSETQ. With V trimmed by 4 bases and J by 8 bases, 14 bases remained unmatched. This CDR3 spans 16 amino acids. The CDR3 here is CASSLNAGTATEKLFF. CDR3 DNA: TGCGCCAGCAGCCTAAATGCCGGGACAGCAACCGAAAAACTGTTTTTT. The complete variable domain, with remaining parts taken from reference TRBV5-1 and TRBJ1-4, reads KAGVTQTPRYLIKTRGQQVTLSCSPISGHRSVSWYQQTPGQGLQFLFEYFSETQRNKGNFPGRFSGRQFSNSRSEMNVSTLELGDSALYLCASSLNAGTATEKLFFGSGTQLSVL.

The V call is TRBV3-1, the J call TRBJ1-4, with 7 bases matching TRBD1. V was clipped by 0 bases and J by 8 bases; unmatched bases: 6. This CDR3 spans 15 amino acids. CDR1 and CDR2 (germline): LGHDT, YNNKEL (reference sequence). This CDR3 is CASSQEFRGLEKLFF. The CDR3, as DNA: TGTGCCAGCAGCCAAGAATTCAGGGGGTTGGAAAAACTGTTTTTT. The full variable domain, completed using reference TRBV3-1 and TRBJ1-4, is DTAVSQTPKYLVTQMGNDKSIKCEQNLGHDTMYWYKQDSKKFLKIMFSYNNKELIINETVPNRFSPKSPDKAHLNLHINSLELGDSAVYFCASSQEFRGLEKLFFGSGTQLSVL.

This clonotype has at least ten counts. This chain uses TRBV20-1 with TRBJ2-1; D perhaps matches TRBD2 (6 bases). The germline V and J ends were trimmed by 0 bases and 7 bases, with 16 bases remaining between them. Germline V gives CDR1 DFQATT, CDR2 SNEGSKA (reference sequence). The CDR3 has 15 amino acids. CDR3: CSARDVAGRGNEQFF. The CDR3 coding sequence is TGCAGTGCTAGAGATGTGGCGGGGCGAGGTAATGAGCAGTTCTTC.

This clonotype was recorded at least ten times. The gene calls are TRBV11-2 and TRBJ1-2, with D maybe TRBD1 (6 bases). The CDR3 covers 15 residues. In germline, CDR1 is SGHAT, CDR2 FQNNGV. The V end lost 5 bases, the J end lost 4 bases, and 17 bases lay between the germline ends. Here the CDR3 reads CASSPSGLGGYGYTF. For the CDR3, the DNA is TGTGCCAGCAGCCCTAGCGGCCTAGGGGGCTATGGCTACACCTTC.

The chain is built from TRBV28 and TRBJ2-1, with D perhaps being TRBD1 or TRBD2 (5 bases each). V was clipped by 5 bases and J by 8 bases, with 19 bases between them. The CDR3 consists of 15 residues. Germline V gene data show CDR1 as MDHEN and CDR2 as SYDVKM. The CDR3 coding sequence is TGTGCCAGCAGTCCGTTCCCCAGGGTGGGGGATGAGCAGTTCTTC. Translated, it gives CASSPFPRVGDEQFF.

This clonotype was seen a few times. The CDR3 nucleotides read TGTGCCAGCAGCTCAAGCTTTGGACACGTTAATTCACCCCTCCACTTT. It encodes CASSSSFGHVNSPLHF. The chain uses TRBV7-2 and TRBJ1-6; TRBD1 might be the D (5 bases). Trimming shortened V by 4 bases and J by 6 bases, and 16 bases separated the two germline ends. The CDR3 consists of 16 residues. CDR1 and CDR2 (germline): SGHTA, FQGNSA.

The chain combines TRBV20-1 with TRBJ1-1, with a weak D call TRBD1 (6 bases). The V end was cut by 4 bases, the J end by 1 base, with 13 bases between. Per the germline V gene, CDR1 is DFQATT and CDR2 is SNEGSKA (reference sequence). CDR3 length: 14 residues. The CDR3 sequence: CSANSRGSNTEAFF. CDR3 coding DNA: TGCAGTGCTAATAGCAGGGGATCGAACACTGAAGCTTTCTTT.

The V gene is TRBV7-3, the J gene TRBJ2-2; possible D gene TRBD2, 6 bases. There are 16 residues in the CDR3. Germline-derived CDR1 and CDR2 are SGHTA and FQGTGA. V gave up 0 bases and J gave up 4 bases, with 12 bases separating them. The CDR3 nucleotides are TGTGCCAGCAGCTTAACGGTGGGGACTGGCACCGGGGAGCTGTTTTTT. Encoded protein: CASSLTVGTGTGELFF.

This clonotype occurred a few times. An end of the junction differs from the germline gene, which may be a read error. The chain combines TRBV20-1 with TRBJ1-1; D is uncertain. Germline V gives CDR1 DFQATT, CDR2 SNEGSKA (reference sequence). The CDR3 is made up of 15 amino acids. The CDR3 here is CSAKRGFIGDTEAFF. The CDR3 coding sequence is TGCAGCGCTAAGCGGGGATTTATCGGTGACACTGAAGCTTTCTTT.

As for this clonotype: A junction end diverges from the germline sequence, so it may reflect a read error. The chain has TRBV3-1 and TRBJ1-4, with D possibly being TRBD1 (6 bases). CDR3 size: 15 residues. Germline V gene sequence: CDR1 LGHDT, CDR2 YNNKEL (reference sequence). CDR3 sequence (DNA): TGTGCCAGCAGCCAAGGGGGGGCAACTAATAAAAAACTGTTTTTT. Translating it yields CASSQGGATNKKLFF.

The V and J genes are TRBV19 and TRBJ2-7; 8 nucleotides match TRBD1. The V and J ends lost 3 bases and 4 bases, in that order; junction bases with no gene match: 11. There are 16 residues in the CDR3. Germline V gives CDR1 LNHDA, CDR2 SQIVND (reference sequence). DNA of the CDR3: TGTGCCAGTAGTATTCGGCAGGGGGCCCCCGGGTACGAGCAGTACTTC. Its translation is CASSIRQGAPGYEQYF. Filled out from reference TRBV19 and TRBJ2-7, the complete variable domain reads DGGITQSPKYLFRKEGQNVTLSCEQNLNHDAMYWYRQDPGQGLRLIYYSQIVNDFQKGDIAEGYSVSREKKESFPLTVTSAQKNPTAFYLCASSIRQGAPGYEQYFGPGTRLTVT.

The rearrangement links TRBV20-1 to TRBJ2-7; 7 nucleotides line up with TRBD1. CDR3 length equals 13 residues. The junction had 9 bases not matched to a gene; V was cut back by 3 bases and J by 7 bases. Germline V lookup: CDR1 DFQATT, CDR2 SNEGSKA (reference sequence). CDR3 in amino acids: CSARDRPSGEQYF. CDR3 in DNA: TGCAGTGCTAGGGACAGGCCTTCGGGGGAGCAGTACTTC.

This clonotype was detected ten times or more. This rearrangement joins TRBV28 to TRBJ2-5; 9 nucleotides align to TRBD1. Germline CDR1 MDHEN, CDR2 SYDVKM. V dropped 6 bases and J dropped 4; count of bases not matched to a gene: 3. This CDR3 is 13 amino acids long. The CDR3 nucleotides are TGTGCCAGCAGGCCGACAGGGGGAGAGACCCAGTACTTC. Translated, it gives CASRPTGGETQYF.

As to this clonotype: Given a much more abundant clone one base away, this may be a read error. V gene TRBV7-8 combines with J gene TRBJ1-1; tentatively, D is TRBD1 (6 bases). V dropped 1 base and J dropped 4 bases, with 10 bases sitting between them. The germline gives CDR1 SGHVS, CDR2 FQNEAQ. The CDR3 is made up of 14 amino acids. The chain's CDR3 is CASSLESGVTEAFF. DNA of the CDR3: TGTGCCAGCAGCTTAGAGTCAGGGGTCACTGAAGCTTTCTTT.

This chain joins TRBV7-9 and TRBJ1-6; D might be TRBD1 (5 bases). The ends were cut back, 7 bases at V and 7 bases at J, with 14 bases in the middle. Germline assignment: CDR1 SEHNR and CDR2 FQNEAQ (reference sequence). The CDR3 runs 14 residues. The CDR3 DNA reads as TGTGCCAGCAACTCCGGGACGGAAAATTCACCCCTCCACTTT. Its protein is CASNSGTENSPLHF. Full variable domain (remainder filled in from reference TRBV7-9 and TRBJ1-6): DTGVSQNPRHKITKRGQNVTFRCDPISEHNRLYWYRQTLGQGPEFLTYFQNEAQLEKSRLLSDRFSAERPKGSFSTLEIQRTEQGDSAMYLCASNSGTENSPLHFGNGTRLTVT.

This rearrangement joins TRBV7-9 to TRBJ1-2; the D is unclear. The CDR3 is 14 amino acids. Germline assignment: CDR1 SEHNR and CDR2 FQNEAQ (reference sequence). The V and J ends lost 2 bases and 3 bases respectively, with 10 bases between them. CDR3 coding DNA: TGTGCCAGCAGCTTACTCGGCACTGACTATGGCTACACCTTC. Its translation is CASSLLGTDYGYTF.

This clonotype was detected only a few times. The V and J genes are TRBV7-2 and TRBJ1-1; D unresolved. The ends were cut back, 5 bases at V and 1 base at J, with 11 bases in the middle. CDR1 is SGHTA, CDR2 FQGNSA, per germline. This CDR3 region has 14 residues. CDR3 sequence: CASSRRARNTEAFF. The CDR3 nucleotides are TGTGCCAGCAGCCGCCGGGCCCGGAACACTGAAGCTTTCTTT.

This clonotype showed up many times. One junction end does not reproduce the germline sequence, and a read error may be involved. The V call is TRBV7-9, the J call TRBJ2-7; weak D call: TRBD2 (5 bases). Germline-derived CDR1 and CDR2 are SEHNR and FQNEAQ (reference sequence). The CDR3 contains 11 residues. CDR3 protein: CASSLAGEQYF. CDR3 in DNA: TGTGCCAGCAGCCTAGCCGGAGAGCAGTACTTC.

The CDR3 DNA is TGCGCCAGCAGCCATACGGGGTACCAAGAGACCCAGTACTTC. Translated, it gives CASSHTGYQETQYF. The V call is TRBV4-3, the J call TRBJ2-5, with TRBD2 as a possible D gene (5 bases). V lost 3 bases to trimming and J lost 0 bases, with 8 bases between them. CDR3 length equals 14 residues. CDR1 LGHNA and CDR2 YSLEER come from the germline V gene.

V and J are TRBV3-1 and TRBJ1-1; the D is unclear. Trimming stripped 8 bases from V and 4 bases from J, with 11 bases between. Germline loops: CDR1 LGHDT, CDR2 YNNKEL (reference sequence). CDR3 length: 12 amino acids. This CDR3 reads CASSLSCTEAFF. The CDR3 DNA follows: TGTGCCAGCTCCCTAAGTTGCACTGAAGCTTTCTTT.